The clone carrying this T cell receptor (beta chain) occurred a few times. As yet, its antigen is unknown. The library protocol tagged individual cDNA molecules with unique molecular identifiers. TCRdb re-derived calls from the 5' RACE reads in MiXCR, one entry per CDR3 protein. The table shows tens of thousands of distinct CDR3 sequences, with roughly 12% occurring only once. This sample is part of a study of early T cells in non-severe SARS-CoV-2 infection. Across the whole study: The study sequenced bulk RNA from unsorted whole blood, with chains unpaired.

The ends lost 0 bases at V and 0 bases at J; junction bases unmatched: 8. Germline values: CDR1 SGHRS, CDR2 YFSETQ. The CDR3 has 19 amino acids. Study-wide results and limits: Missing private and CD4 specificities, VDJdb matching favored anti-spike CD8 responses.

Sequenced: whole blood. The origin of this receptor is an adult who was a healthcare worker with PCR-confirmed SARS-CoV-2 infection or an uninfected control (not recorded which). The chain couples TRBV5-1 to TRBJ2-3; 12 bases match TRBD2. CDR3 amino acids: CASSLALAGGPESTDTQYF. CDR3 coding DNA: TGCGCCAGCAGCTTGGCCCTAGCGGGGGGGCCTGAAAGCACAGATACGCAGTATTTT.